This T cell receptor (beta chain) was captured by sequencing in a study of beta chain features in type 1 diabetes. Study background: Across the samples, roughly 99 million sorted cells were examined in total.

Sorting produced populations that all topped 95% purity. The CDR3 spans 16 residues. The V and J ends lost 0 bases and 4 bases, in that order; junction bases with no gene match: 6. Germline loops: CDR1 LNHNV, CDR2 YYDKDF (reference sequence). Overall study results and limits: Reduced insertions and increased deletions marked VDJ junctions in type 1 diabetes patients. TCRB CDR3s from Type 1 diabetes patients were moderately but significantly shorter in all four CD4+ subsets.

Of the isolated RNA, all was reverse transcribed, and so the sequenced material was expressed TCRB transcripts. Profiling relied on immunoSEQ multiplex PCR, and the TCRdb table lists in-frame clones only, not all of them. The table shows under 300,000 clones, with about a tenth occurring only once. On this clone itself: Its specificity is not known.

The clonotype originates from a man aged 25-40 years with type 1 diabetes. Sequenced: naive CD4+ T cells from blood. The chain carries TRBV15 and TRBJ2-7; TRBD1 matches 10 bases. In DNA, the CDR3 is TGTGCCACCAGCAGAGATGGGACAGGGGCTAAATACGAGCAGTACTTC. Protein product: CATSRDGTGAKYEQYF.